This TCR beta chain was recorded in a study of shared clonotypes between healthy human individuals. Points on this clone: The junction departs from germline at one end; a sequencing error may be responsible.

Those who donated were healthy HIV-negative adults, with no recent acute infections or vaccinations reported. The donor cohort consisted entirely of Caucasian adults residing in Nashville, Tennessee. The unsorted PBMC replicate PCRs were performed with about 300 ng DNA, approximately 27,000 T cell genomes. Spread over ten immunoSEQ deep assay plates, unsorted PBMC DNA underwent sequencing. The repertoire was sequenced with immunoSEQ multiplex PCR; TCRdb's copy has only in-frame clones and lacks some. Of 550,000 to 600,000 clones listed, around 81% are singletons. Germline loops: CDR1 KGHSH, CDR2 LQKENI. The CDR3 covers 13 residues.

The source material was PBMCs. V gene TRBV18 combines with J gene TRBJ1-2; unclear D gene. The TCR was taken from a woman in her forties in good health. Some clones in this sample may be carry-over from other donors' samples. The CDR3 region is CASSPPGGYGYTF. The DNA of the CDR3 is TGTGCCAGCTCTCCACCAGGCGGCTATGGCTACACCTTC.